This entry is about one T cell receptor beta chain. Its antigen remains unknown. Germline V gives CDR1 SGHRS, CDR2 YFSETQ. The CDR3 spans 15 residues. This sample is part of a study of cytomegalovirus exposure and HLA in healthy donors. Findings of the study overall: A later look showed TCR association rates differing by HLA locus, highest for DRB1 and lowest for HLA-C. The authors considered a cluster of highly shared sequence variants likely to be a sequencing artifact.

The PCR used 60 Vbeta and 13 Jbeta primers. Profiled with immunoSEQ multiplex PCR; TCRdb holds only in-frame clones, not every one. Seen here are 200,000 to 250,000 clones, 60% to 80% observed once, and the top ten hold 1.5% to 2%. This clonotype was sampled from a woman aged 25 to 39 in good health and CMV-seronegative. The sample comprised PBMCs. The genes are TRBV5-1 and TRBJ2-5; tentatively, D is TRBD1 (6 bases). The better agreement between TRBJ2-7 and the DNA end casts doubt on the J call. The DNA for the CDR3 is TGCGCCAGCAGCCTAGACAGGAGGCAGGACGGCGAGCAGTACTTC. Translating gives CASSLDRRQDGEQYF.